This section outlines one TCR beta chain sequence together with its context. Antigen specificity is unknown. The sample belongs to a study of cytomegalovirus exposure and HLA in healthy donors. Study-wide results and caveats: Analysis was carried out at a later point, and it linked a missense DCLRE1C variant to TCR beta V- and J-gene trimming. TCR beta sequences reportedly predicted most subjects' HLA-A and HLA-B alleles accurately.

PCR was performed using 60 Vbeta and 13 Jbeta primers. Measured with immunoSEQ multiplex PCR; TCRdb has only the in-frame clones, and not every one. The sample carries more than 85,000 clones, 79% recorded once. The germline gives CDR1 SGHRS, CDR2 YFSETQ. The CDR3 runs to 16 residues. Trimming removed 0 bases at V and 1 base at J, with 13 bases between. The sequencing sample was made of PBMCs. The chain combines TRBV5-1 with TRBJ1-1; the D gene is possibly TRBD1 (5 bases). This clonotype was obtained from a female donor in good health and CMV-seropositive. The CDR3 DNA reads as TGCGCCAGCAGCTTGGCCCGGGGGGACCCGAACACTGAAGCTTTCTTT. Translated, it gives CASSLARGDPNTEAFF.